These T cell receptor beta chains were read from a single sample in a study of CXCR3-negative and CXCR3-positive naive CD8 T cells. TCRdb re-analyzed the 5' RACE reads; it lists each CDR3 protein once, without DNA. This sample's table reports about 130,000 distinct CDR3 sequences. The specimen sequenced was naive CXCR3- CD8+ T cells from blood. These receptors originate from a human donor in good health. Some clones in this sample may be carry-over from other donors' samples. CDR3s include the opening cysteine and the closing phenylalanine or tryptophan.

J,length,V,CDR3
TRBJ1-2,12,TRBV29-1,CSIAVEKGGYTF
TRBJ2-7,15,TRBV28,CASRGLAGEDDEQYF
TRBJ2-7,16,TRBV27,CASSPRWDSPTYEQYF
TRBJ2-7,14,TRBV5-1,CASSWTGAPGEQYF
TRBJ2-5,14,TRBV7-9,CASSFGGHQETQYF
TRBJ1-1,12,TRBV12-3/TRBV12-4,CASGTLRGEAFF
TRBJ2-3,15,TRBV20-1,CSANDGRALTDTQYF
TRBJ1-5,18,TRBV23-1,CASSQSRPRRTVIQPQHF
TRBJ2-4,14,TRBV3-1,CASSQGIPKNIQYF
TRBJ2-1,17,TRBV4-2,CASGQTTGTSGYNEQFF
TRBJ2-3,17,TRBV29-1,CSGKKLQDRISTDTQYF
TRBJ2-5,18,TRBV28,CASSLRLVLVVSGETQYF
TRBJ2-3,16,TRBV7-9,CASSLEQDLLTDTQYF
TRBJ1-2,17,TRBV4-3,CVGSQDRSAPANYGYTF
TRBJ2-7,12,TRBV7-6,CASSLNLDEQYF
TRBJ2-1,16,TRBV9,CASSVGFGSSYNEQFF